The sequence of this TCR beta chain was determined in a study of blood T cell repertoires in COVID-19. Study-level background: In each case, the material was cDNA or gDNA derived from T cells, B-cell-depleted T cells, or PBMCs.

This CDR3 is 15 amino acids long. After removal of 3 bases from V and 3 bases from J, the junction contained 7 bases not matched to a gene. Germline CDR1 and CDR2: LGHDT and YNNKEL (reference sequence). Clones were sequenced by immunoSEQ multiplex PCR, and TCRdb holds only the in-frame ones, with some missing. The repertoire includes 150,000 to 200,000 clones, 80% to 95% of them detected once, and 0.5% to 0.6% sits in the top ten. The sequence derives from a man between 45 and 60 years old with acute or convalescent COVID-19. Sequences were obtained from peripheral blood. The V call is TRBV3-1 (or the pseudogene TRBV3-2), the J call TRBJ2-7; 8 bases agree with TRBD1. This CDR3 is CASSHSDRAGYEQYF. The CDR3 DNA reads as TGTGCCAGCAGCCATTCGGACAGGGCGGGCTACGAGCAGTACTTC.